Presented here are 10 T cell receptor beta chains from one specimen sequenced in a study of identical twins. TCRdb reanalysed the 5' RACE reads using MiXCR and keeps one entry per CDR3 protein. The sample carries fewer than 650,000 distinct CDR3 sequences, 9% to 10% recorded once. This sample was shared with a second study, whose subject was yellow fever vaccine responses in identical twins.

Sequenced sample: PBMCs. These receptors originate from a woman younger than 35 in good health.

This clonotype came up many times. For the CDR3, the DNA is TGCGCCAGCAGCCAGGGACAGGAAGAGACCCAGTACTTC. It encodes CASSQGQEETQYF. The rearrangement links TRBV5-1 to TRBJ2-5; 8 bases match TRBD1. V was clipped by 4 bases and J by 3 bases; unmatched bases: 2. This CDR3 has 13 amino acids. Germline loops: CDR1 SGHRS, CDR2 YFSETQ.

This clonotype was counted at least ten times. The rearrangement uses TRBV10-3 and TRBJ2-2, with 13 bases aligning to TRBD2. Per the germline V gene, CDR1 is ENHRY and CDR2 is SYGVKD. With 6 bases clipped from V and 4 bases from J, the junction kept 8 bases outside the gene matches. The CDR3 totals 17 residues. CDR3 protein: CAISGSGLAGVTGELFF. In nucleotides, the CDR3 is TGTGCCATCAGCGGGTCCGGACTAGCGGGAGTCACCGGGGAGCTGTTTTTT.

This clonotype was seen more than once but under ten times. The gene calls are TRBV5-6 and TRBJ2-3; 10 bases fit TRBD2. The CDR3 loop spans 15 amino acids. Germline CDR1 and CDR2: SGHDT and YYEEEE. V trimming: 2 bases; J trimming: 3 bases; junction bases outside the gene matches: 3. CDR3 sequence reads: CASSFVAGGTDTQYF. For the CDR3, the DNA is TGTGCCAGCAGCTTCGTAGCGGGGGGTACAGATACGCAGTATTTT.

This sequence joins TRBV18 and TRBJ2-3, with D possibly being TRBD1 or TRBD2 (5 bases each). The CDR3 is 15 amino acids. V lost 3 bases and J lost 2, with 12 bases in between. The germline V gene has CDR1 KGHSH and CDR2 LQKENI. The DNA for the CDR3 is TGTGCCAGCTCACCTCGGGACGGCTACACAGATACGCAGTATTTT. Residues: CASSPRDGYTDTQYF.

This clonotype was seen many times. CDR3 in DNA: TGTGCCAGCAGTCCTGTACGGACTTCTAACTATGGCTACACCTTC. Its translation is CASSPVRTSNYGYTF. V is TRBV27 and J is TRBJ1-2, with no clear D. V gave up 5 bases and J gave up 0 bases, with 13 bases separating them. Germline CDR1 is MNHEY and CDR2 is SMNVEV (reference sequence). The CDR3 length is 15 residues.

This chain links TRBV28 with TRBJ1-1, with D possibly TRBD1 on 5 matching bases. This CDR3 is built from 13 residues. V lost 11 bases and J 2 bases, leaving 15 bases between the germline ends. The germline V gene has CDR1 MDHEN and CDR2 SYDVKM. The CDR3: CASRAQGNTEAFF. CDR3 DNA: TGTGCCTCCAGGGCCCAAGGTAACACTGAAGCTTTCTTT. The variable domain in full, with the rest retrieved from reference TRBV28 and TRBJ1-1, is DVKVTQSSRYLVKRTGEKVFLECVQDMDHENMFWYRQDPGLGLRLIYFSYDVKMKEKGDIPEGYSVSREKKERFSLILESASTNQTSMYLCASRAQGNTEAFFGQGTRLTVV.

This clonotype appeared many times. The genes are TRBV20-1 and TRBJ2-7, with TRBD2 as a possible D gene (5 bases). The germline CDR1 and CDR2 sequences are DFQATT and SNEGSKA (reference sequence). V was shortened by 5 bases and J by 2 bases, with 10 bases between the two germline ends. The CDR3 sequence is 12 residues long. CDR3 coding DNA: TGCAGTGCTCCTGGACTGGCCTACGAGCAGTACTTC. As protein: CSAPGLAYEQYF.

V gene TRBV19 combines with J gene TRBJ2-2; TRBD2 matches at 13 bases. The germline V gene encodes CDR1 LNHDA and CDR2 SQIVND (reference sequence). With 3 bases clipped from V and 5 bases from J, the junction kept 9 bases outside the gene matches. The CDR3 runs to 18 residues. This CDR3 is CASSIPRLAGGRTGELFF. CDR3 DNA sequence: TGTGCCAGTAGTATTCCTAGACTAGCGGGAGGCAGAACCGGGGAGCTGTTTTTT.

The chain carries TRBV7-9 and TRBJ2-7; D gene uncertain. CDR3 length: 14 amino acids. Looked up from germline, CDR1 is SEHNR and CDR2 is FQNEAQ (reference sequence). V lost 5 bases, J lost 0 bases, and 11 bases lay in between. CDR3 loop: CASSPLTSSYEQYF. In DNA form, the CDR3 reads TGTGCCAGCAGCCCCCTTACAAGCTCCTACGAGCAGTACTTC.

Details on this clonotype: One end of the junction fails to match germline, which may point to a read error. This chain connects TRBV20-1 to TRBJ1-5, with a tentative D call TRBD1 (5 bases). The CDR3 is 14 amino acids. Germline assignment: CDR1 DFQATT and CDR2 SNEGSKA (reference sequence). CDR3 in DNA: TGCAGGGCTAGCAGCAGGGAACTCTATCAGCCCCAGCATTTT. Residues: CRASSRELYQPQHF.